These 7 T cell receptor beta chains share one sample of origin, sequenced in a study of shared clonotypes between healthy human individuals. Generated by immunoSEQ multiplex PCR, the TCRdb table keeps only in-frame clones and is missing some. The data hold about 2.1 million clones, with just over 90% observed a single time. Naive CD8 cells comprised CD45RO-negative, CCR7-positively selected cells, excluding terminally differentiated effector memory CD45RA+ cells. Material for sequencing was naive CD8+ T cells from PBMCs. The receptors here all came from a man aged 18 to 30 in good health. Some clones in this sample may be carry-over from other donors' samples.

The chain recombines TRBV4-2 with TRBJ2-2; D ambiguous. Germline CDR1 reads LGHNA; CDR2 reads YNFKEQ. The length of the CDR3 is 16 residues. Trimming removed 1 base from V and 4 bases from J, with 13 bases in between. The CDR3 DNA reads TGTGCCAGCAGCCAAGTTGGGTGGGGTAGCACCGGGGAGCTGTTTTTT. Amino acid sequence: CASSQVGWGSTGELFF.

The V call is TRBV6-5, the J call TRBJ2-7; the D is unclear. This CDR3 has 14 amino acids. The V and J ends lost 6 bases and 1 base respectively, with 13 bases between them. Germline CDR1 is MNHEY and CDR2 is SVGAGI. This CDR3 is CASSPLPGSYEQYF. The CDR3 nucleotides are TGTGCCAGCAGCCCTCTACCCGGGTCCTACGAGCAGTACTTC.

To note about this clone: This same CDR3 is encoded by further DNA sequences in the sample. The V and J genes are TRBV27 and TRBJ2-7, with 7 bases aligning to TRBD1. Germline CDR1 is MNHEY and CDR2 is SMNVEV (reference sequence). The CDR3 runs 14 residues. V was clipped by 2 bases and J by 2 bases; unmatched bases: 3. This CDR3 is CASSLTGATYEQYF. The CDR3 DNA sequence: TGTGCCAGCAGTTTAACAGGGGCAACCTACGAGCAGTACTTC.

DNA of the CDR3: TGTGCCACCAGCAGAGATTGGGCAAAGGGTGGCTACACCTTC. Translation gives CATSRDWAKGGYTF. The chain carries TRBV15 and TRBJ1-2, with unresolved D. CDR1 is LNHNV, CDR2 YYDKDF, per germline (reference sequence). This CDR3 region has 14 residues. Trimming removed 0 bases at V and 7 bases at J, with 12 bases between.

The chain uses TRBV4-1 and TRBJ2-1, with TRBD2 matching 12 bases. This CDR3 is built from 16 residues. Germline loops: CDR1 MGHRA, CDR2 YSYEKL. V gave up 4 bases and J gave up 5 bases; unmatched junction bases: 6. CDR3 nucleotide sequence: TGCGCCAGCAGCCCCCGGACTAGCGGGACCCACAATGAGCAGTTCTTC. It encodes CASSPRTSGTHNEQFF.

This chain links TRBV29-1 with TRBJ2-2, with TRBD1 matching over 7 bases. The germline CDR1 and CDR2 sequences are SQVTM and ANQGSEA. The CDR3 length is 14 residues. V gave up 6 bases and J gave up 4 bases; unmatched junction bases: 8. The CDR3 reads CSVDQGVSTGELFF. The CDR3 DNA sequence: TGCAGCGTCGATCAGGGGGTTTCCACCGGGGAGCTGTTTTTT.

In regard to this clone: Other DNA sequences in the sample encode the same CDR3. This chain uses TRBV9 with TRBJ2-7; 7 bases are a match to TRBD2. Trimming at V came to 0 bases and at J to 4 bases, leaving 4 bases not matched to a gene. The germline gives CDR1 SGDLS, CDR2 YYNGEE. There are 14 residues in the CDR3. CDR3 sequence (DNA): TGTGCCAGCAGCGTAGCGGCGGGAGCTTACGAGCAGTACTTC. Its protein product is CASSVAAGAYEQYF.